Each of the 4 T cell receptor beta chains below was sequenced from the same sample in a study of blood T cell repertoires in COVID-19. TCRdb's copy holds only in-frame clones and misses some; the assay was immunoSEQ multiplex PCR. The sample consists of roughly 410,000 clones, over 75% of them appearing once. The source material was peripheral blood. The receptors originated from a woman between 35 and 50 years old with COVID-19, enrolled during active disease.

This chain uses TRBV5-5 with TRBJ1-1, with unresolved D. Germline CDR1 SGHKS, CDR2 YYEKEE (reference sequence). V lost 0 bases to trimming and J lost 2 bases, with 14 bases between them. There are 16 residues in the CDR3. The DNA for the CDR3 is TGTGCCAGCAGCTTGGCTAAAACAGCCGAAAACACTGAAGCTTTCTTT. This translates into CASSLAKTAENTEAFF. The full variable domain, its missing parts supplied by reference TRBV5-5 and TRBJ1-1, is DAGVTQSPTHLIKTRGQQVTLRCSPISGHKSVSWYQQVLGQGPQFIFQYYEKEERGRGNFPDRFSARQFPNYSSELNVNALLLGDSALYLCASSLAKTAENTEAFFGQGTRLTVV.

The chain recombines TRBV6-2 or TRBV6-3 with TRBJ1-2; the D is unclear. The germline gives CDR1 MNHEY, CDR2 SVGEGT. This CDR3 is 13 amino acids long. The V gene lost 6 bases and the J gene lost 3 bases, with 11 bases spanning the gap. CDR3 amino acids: CASSPDADYGYTF. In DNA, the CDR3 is TGTGCCAGCAGCCCTGATGCAGACTATGGCTACACCTTC.

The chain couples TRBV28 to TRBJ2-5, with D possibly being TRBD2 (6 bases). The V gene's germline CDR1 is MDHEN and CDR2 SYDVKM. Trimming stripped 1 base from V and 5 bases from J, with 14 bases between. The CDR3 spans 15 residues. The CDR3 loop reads CASSLSWRDSETQYF. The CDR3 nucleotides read TGTGCCAGCAGTTTATCATGGCGGGATAGCGAGACCCAGTACTTC.

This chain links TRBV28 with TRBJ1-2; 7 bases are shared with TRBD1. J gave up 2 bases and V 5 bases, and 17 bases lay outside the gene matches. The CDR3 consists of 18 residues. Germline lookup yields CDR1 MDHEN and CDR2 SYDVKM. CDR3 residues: CASSASYRGLGLNYGYTF. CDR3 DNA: TGTGCCAGCAGTGCCTCCTACAGGGGTTTGGGTCTGAACTATGGCTACACCTTC.